Shown below are 23 T cell receptor beta chains from a single sample sequenced in a study of T cells in Graves' hyperthyroidism and ophthalmopathy (dated by TCRdb to the late 2010s). Libraries were built with multiplex PCR. TCRdb names Illumina HiSeq 2000 as the instrument used. The TCR beta CDR3 regions were amplified from RNA transcripts. The first round of RT-PCR for the TCR CDR3 was performed with the HTBI primer set and the Qiagen OneStep RT-PCR kit. TCRdb itself trimmed the public reads at Q25 with fastp, ran MiXCR and retained productive beta chains. Rows matching on CDR3 protein sequence are summarized as one entry with the most common DNA and genes. The sample data list some 770,000 distinct CDR3 sequences, and about a sixth of these were observed just once. Under 10% of the sample belongs to the ten largest clones. The sample taken for sequencing was blood. The origin of the receptors is a man aged 18 to 35 with Graves' hyperthyroidism.

This clonotype was counted many times. This chain uses TRBV28 with TRBJ1-2; D is unclear. Trimming took off 8 bases at V and 0 bases at J, with 10 bases between the two ends. CDR3 length: 13 residues. CDR1 and CDR2 from the germline V gene are MDHEN and SYDVKM. CDR3 coding DNA: TGTGCCAGCGGAGACACTCCTAACTATGGCTACACCTTC. Translated, it gives CASGDTPNYGYTF.

The chain combines TRBV4-3 with TRBJ1-6, with TRBD1 matching 10 bases. The germline gives CDR1 LGHNA, CDR2 YSLEER. This CDR3 contains 15 residues. Trimming at V came to 4 bases and at J to 8 bases, leaving 5 bases not matched to a gene. CDR3 region: CASSLTGTGDSPLHF. CDR3 coding DNA: TGCGCCAGCAGCCTGACCGGGACAGGGGATTCACCCCTCCACTTT.

This clonotype was detected ten times or more. DNA of the CDR3: TGTGCCAGCTCACCGGACCCGGAAGGCTACGAGCAGTACTTC. Amino acids: CASSPDPEGYEQYF. The chain recombines TRBV18 with TRBJ2-7; unclear D gene. V dropped 3 bases and J dropped 3 bases, with 12 bases sitting between them. CDR1 KGHSH and CDR2 LQKENI come from the germline V gene. The CDR3 consists of 14 residues.

This clonotype was observed at least ten times. The chain uses TRBV18 and TRBJ2-1; D might be TRBD1 (6 bases). V lost 4 bases to trimming and J lost 2 bases, with 12 bases between them. Per the germline V gene, CDR1 is KGHSH and CDR2 is LQKENI. The CDR3 contains 15 residues. The CDR3 spells CASSHRAVPYNEQFF. The DNA for the CDR3 is TGTGCCAGCTCACACAGGGCAGTCCCCTACAATGAGCAGTTCTTC.

Here the CDR3 DNA reads TGTGCCAGCAGCCCTCATGCGGAGCAAGAGACCCAGTACTTC. Amino acid sequence: CASSPHAEQETQYF. This chain joins TRBV11-2 and TRBJ2-5; D uncertain. This CDR3 spans 14 amino acids. Germline V CDR1 and CDR2: SGHAT, FQNNGV. Deletions cut 5 bases from V and 2 bases from J, with 12 bases between.

The V and J genes are TRBV28 and TRBJ2-1, with D unclear. V was cut by 5 bases and J by 8 bases, with 16 bases left in between. The CDR3 contains 14 residues. Per the germline V gene, CDR1 is MDHEN and CDR2 is SYDVKM. The CDR3 reads CASSPQTPPDEQFF. CDR3 nucleotide sequence: TGTGCCAGCAGTCCACAGACTCCCCCCGATGAGCAGTTCTTC.

CDR3 in amino acids: CASGSQGSSYNEQFF. The CDR3 DNA reads as TGTGCTAGTGGGTCGCAGGGGAGCTCCTACAATGAGCAGTTCTTC. The J gene is TRBJ2-1, the V gene TRBV12-5; D perhaps matches TRBD1 (6 bases). Between the trimmed V and J ends, which lost 6 bases and 0 bases, there was a span of 12 bases. Germline values: CDR1 LGHNT, CDR2 FRNRAP. This CDR3 has 15 amino acids.

There are a few counts of this clonotype. V is TRBV2 and J is TRBJ1-5, with D hard to call. Trimming removed 4 bases from V and 2 bases from J, with 9 bases in between. CDR1 SNHLY and CDR2 FYNNEI come from the germline V gene. The CDR3 loop spans 14 amino acids. CDR3 nucleotides: TGTGCCAGCAGTGGGGGTGGACGCAATCAGCCCCAGCATTTT. Residues: CASSGGGRNQPQHF.

This clonotype was detected a few times. This chain joins TRBV7-9 and TRBJ2-1; no reliable D call. The germline CDR1 and CDR2 sequences are SEHNR and FQNEAQ (reference sequence). Trimming removed 1 base at V and 8 bases at J, with 15 bases between. The CDR3 sequence is 15 residues long. CDR3 sequence: CASSLERRVWYEQFF. The CDR3 DNA follows: TGTGCCAGCAGCTTAGAGCGACGAGTCTGGTATGAGCAGTTCTTC.

The chain has TRBV27 and TRBJ2-5; D might be TRBD1 (6 bases). The V and J ends lost 6 bases and 13 bases respectively, with 24 bases between them. CDR1 MNHEY and CDR2 SMNVEV come from the germline V gene (reference sequence). The CDR3 totals 14 residues. This CDR3 is CASRKPGHFRDTYF. DNA for the CDR3: TGTGCCAGCAGAAAGCCGGGACACTTCAGGGATACGTACTTC.

This clonotype was detected many times. The rearrangement joins TRBV25-1 to TRBJ2-3; 14 nucleotides match TRBD2. Germline CDR1 is MGHDK and CDR2 is SYGVNS. J was trimmed by 3 bases and V by 4 bases; bases with no gene match: 9. The CDR3 spans 18 residues. CDR3 in DNA: TGTGCCAGCAGTGGCCGGCCGGGACTAGCGGGAGCAACAGATACGCAGTATTTT. It yields the protein CASSGRPGLAGATDTQYF.

Only a few counts were recorded for this clonotype. The chain joins TRBV7-9 to TRBJ1-5; D is uncertain. V was cut by 1 base and J by 11 bases, with 15 bases left in between. The germline V gene has CDR1 SEHNR and CDR2 FQNEAQ (reference sequence). CDR3 size: 14 residues. The CDR3 here is CASSLGTSGVSQHF. The CDR3 nucleotides read TGTGCCAGCAGCTTAGGGACCTCCGGAGTGTCCCAGCATTTT. Looking up the rest from reference TRBV7-9 and TRBJ1-5 gives the full variable domain: DTGVSQNPRHKITKRGQNVTFRCDPISEHNRLYWYRQTLGQGPEFLTYFQNEAQLEKSRLLSDRFSAERPKGSFSTLEIQRTEQGDSAMYLCASSLGTSGVSQHFGDGTRLSIL.

This clonotype has more than one count but fewer than ten. The chain links TRBV25-1 to TRBJ2-4, with D perhaps matching TRBD1 or TRBD2 (5 bases each). The V end was cut by 3 bases, the J end by 0 bases, with 9 bases between. The CDR3 spans 15 residues. The germline CDR1 and CDR2 sequences are MGHDK and SYGVNS. CDR3 sequence: CASSDPGTAKNIQYF. The CDR3 nucleotides are TGTGCCAGCAGTGACCCCGGGACAGCCAAAAACATTCAGTACTTC.

This chain links TRBV7-9 with TRBJ2-7; a possible D gene is TRBD2 (6 bases). The germline CDR1 and CDR2 sequences are SEHNR and FQNEAQ (reference sequence). V gave up 5 bases and J gave up 2 bases, with 22 bases separating them. This CDR3 is built from 17 residues. The CDR3 reads CASSVMGREVTAYEQYF. In DNA, the CDR3 is TGTGCCAGCAGCGTTATGGGTAGGGAGGTTACGGCCTACGAGCAGTACTTC.

This clonotype was recorded many times. The chain joins TRBV5-5 to TRBJ2-2; D not resolved. The germline CDR1 and CDR2 sequences are SGHKS and YYEKEE (reference sequence). V gave up 4 bases and J gave up 2 bases, with 9 bases separating them. The CDR3 runs to 14 residues. CDR3 region: CASSPSGNTGELFF. CDR3 DNA: TGTGCCAGCAGCCCGTCGGGTAACACCGGGGAGCTGTTTTTT.

This clonotype has a count of ten or more. The chain employs TRBV20-1 and TRBJ2-7; D uncertain. Trimming took 5 bases from V and 6 from J, leaving 14 bases between them. Germline-derived CDR1 and CDR2 are DFQATT and SNEGSKA (reference sequence). CDR3 length: 12 amino acids. The CDR3 loop reads CSARAPRGEQYF. The CDR3 DNA reads as TGCAGTGCTCGGGCCCCGCGCGGCGAGCAGTACTTC.

In this sample, this clonotype turned up a few times. The chain couples TRBV29-1 to TRBJ1-1, with D unclear. Per the germline V gene, CDR1 is SQVTM and CDR2 is ANQGSEA. CDR3 length: 10 amino acids. V lost 6 bases and J lost 5, with 7 bases in between. The CDR3 is CSVTSTEAFF. The DNA of the CDR3 is TGCAGCGTCACTTCGACTGAAGCTTTCTTT.

The chain has TRBV4-1 and TRBJ1-1; D is perhaps TRBD1 (6 bases). V lost 4 bases and J 0 bases, leaving 12 bases between the germline ends. Germline-derived CDR1 and CDR2 are MGHRA and YSYEKL. This CDR3 spans 15 amino acids. The CDR3 is CASSPGDRMNTEAFF. The CDR3 DNA sequence: TGCGCCAGCAGCCCAGGCGACAGGATGAACACTGAAGCTTTCTTT.

This clonotype was counted at least ten times. The J gene is TRBJ1-2, the V gene TRBV18; D is undetermined. Trimming cost V 3 bases and J 8 bases, with 13 bases left between them. Per the germline V gene, CDR1 is KGHSH and CDR2 is LQKENI. The CDR3 runs 13 residues. This chain's CDR3 is CASSPGSYSGYTF. The CDR3 nucleotides read TGTGCCAGCTCACCTGGGAGCTACTCCGGCTACACCTTC.

This clonotype showed up just a few times. J is TRBJ2-1 and V is TRBV30, with D tentatively TRBD1 or TRBD2 (6 bases each). The germline V and J ends were trimmed by 3 bases and 9 bases, with 21 bases remaining between them. This CDR3 comprises 15 residues. Looked up from germline, CDR1 is GTSNPN and CDR2 is SVGIG (reference sequence). In nucleotides, the CDR3 is TGTGCCTGGAGAGCCGGGGTAGCGGCCAGGGGTGAGCAGTTCTTC. Translation: CAWRAGVAARGEQFF.

The genes are TRBV29-1 and TRBJ2-1, with TRBD1 identical over 9 bases. Germline CDR1 reads SQVTM; CDR2 reads ANQGSEA. CDR3 length equals 15 residues. V lost 6 bases and J lost 8; bases outside the gene matches: 14. The CDR3 reads CSVYGTGYTSHEQFF. CDR3 bases: TGCAGCGTGTACGGGACAGGGTATACGTCCCATGAGCAGTTCTTC.

This clonotype was observed at least ten times. The chain employs TRBV6-2 or TRBV6-3 and TRBJ2-1; 13 bases map to TRBD2. CDR1 and CDR2 (germline): MNHEY, SVGEGT. Trimming cost V 4 bases and J 8 bases; bases outside gene matches: 8. There are 16 residues in the CDR3. The CDR3: CASSSRLAGGGDEQFF. The CDR3 coding sequence is TGTGCCAGCAGTTCGAGACTAGCGGGAGGAGGAGATGAGCAGTTCTTC.

The J gene is TRBJ2-3, the V gene TRBV19; 11 bases are shared with TRBD1. CDR3 length equals 15 residues. Germline V gene sequence: CDR1 LNHDA, CDR2 SQIVND (reference sequence). The V gene end was trimmed by 6 bases and the J gene end by 6 bases; junction bases not matched to a gene: 8. The CDR3 sequence: CASSPGQGGFDTQYF. CDR3 bases: TGTGCCAGTAGCCCGGGACAGGGGGGATTCGATACGCAGTATTTT.